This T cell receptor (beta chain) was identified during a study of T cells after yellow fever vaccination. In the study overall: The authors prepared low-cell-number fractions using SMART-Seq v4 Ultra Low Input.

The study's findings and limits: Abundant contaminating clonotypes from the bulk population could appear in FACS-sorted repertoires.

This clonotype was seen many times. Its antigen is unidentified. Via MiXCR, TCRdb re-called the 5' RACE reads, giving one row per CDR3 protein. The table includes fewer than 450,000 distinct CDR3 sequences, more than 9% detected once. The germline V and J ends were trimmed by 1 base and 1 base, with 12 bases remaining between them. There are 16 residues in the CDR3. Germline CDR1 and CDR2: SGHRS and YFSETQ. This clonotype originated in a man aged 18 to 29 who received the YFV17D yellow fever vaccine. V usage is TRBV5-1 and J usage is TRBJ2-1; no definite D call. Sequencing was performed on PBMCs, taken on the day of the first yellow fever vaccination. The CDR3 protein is CASSLYGLGSYNEQFF. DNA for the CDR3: TGCGCCAGCAGCTTGTACGGTTTAGGGTCCTACAATGAGCAGTTCTTC.